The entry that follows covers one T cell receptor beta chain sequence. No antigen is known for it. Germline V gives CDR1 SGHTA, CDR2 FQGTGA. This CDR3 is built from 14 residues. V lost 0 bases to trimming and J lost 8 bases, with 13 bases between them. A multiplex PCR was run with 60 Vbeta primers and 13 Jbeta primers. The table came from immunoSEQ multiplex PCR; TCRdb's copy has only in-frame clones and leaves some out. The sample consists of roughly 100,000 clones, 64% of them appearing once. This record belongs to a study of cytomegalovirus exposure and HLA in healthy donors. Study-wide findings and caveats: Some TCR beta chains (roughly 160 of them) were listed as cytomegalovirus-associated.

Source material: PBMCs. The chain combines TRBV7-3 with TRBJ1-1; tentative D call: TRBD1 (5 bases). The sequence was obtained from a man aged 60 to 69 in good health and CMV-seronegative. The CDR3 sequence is CASSLTHAGAEAFF. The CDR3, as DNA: TGTGCCAGCAGCTTAACTCACGCTGGGGCCGAAGCTTTCTTT.